These 23 T cell receptor beta chains originate from one sample sequenced in a study of cytomegalovirus exposure and HLA in healthy donors. The PCR contained 60 Vbeta and 13 Jbeta primers. TCRdb's copy holds only in-frame clones and misses some; the assay was immunoSEQ multiplex PCR. Here the sample spans 40,000 to 50,000 clones, approximately 65% being singletons. The sequencing sample was made of PBMCs. These receptors all stem from a young man in good health and CMV-seronegative.

By proportion, this clone is medium-sized. The V call is TRBV6-1, the J call TRBJ2-1; tentative D call: TRBD2 (6 bases). CDR1 is MNHNS, CDR2 SASEGT, per germline. V lost 0 bases, J lost 4 bases, and 7 bases lay in between. The CDR3 runs to 14 residues. The CDR3 region has the DNA TGTGCCAGCAGTGAAGCGGGAGGTTACAATGAGCAGTTCTTC. It specifies CASSEAGGYNEQFF.

The genes are TRBV7-6 and TRBJ2-7; D uncertain. The ends were cut back, 5 bases at V and 0 bases at J, with 8 bases in the middle. Per germline, CDR1 SGHVS and CDR2 FNYEAQ. The CDR3 spans 13 residues. The CDR3 nucleotides read TGTGCCAGCAGCCCCAGTGACTCCTACGAGCAGTACTTC. Translated, it gives CASSPSDSYEQYF.

The J gene is TRBJ2-7, the V gene TRBV7-2, with 10 bases matching TRBD2. CDR1 and CDR2 (germline): SGHTA, FQGNSA. V gave up 1 base and J gave up 0 bases; unmatched junction bases: 9. The CDR3 has 18 residues. The CDR3 here is CASSLVLGRTSGSYEQYF. CDR3 bases: TGTGCCAGCAGCTTAGTTTTAGGGCGGACTAGCGGCTCCTACGAGCAGTACTTC.

CDR3 residues: CASSYSGASGANVLTF. CDR3 sequence (DNA): TGTGCCAGCAGTTACTCAGGGGCGTCTGGGGCCAACGTCCTGACTTTC. V and J are TRBV6-6 and TRBJ2-6, with a weak D call TRBD1 (5 bases). Germline CDR1 is MNHNY and CDR2 is SVGAGI (reference sequence). The CDR3 extends over 16 amino acids. The V gene lost 0 bases and the J gene lost 1 base, with 7 bases spanning the gap.

The CDR3 DNA sequence: TGCGCCAGCAGCCTAGCGGTTTACAATGAGCAGTTCTTC. Translated: CASSLAVYNEQFF. This sequence joins TRBV5-1 and TRBJ2-1, with 7 bases matching TRBD2. From germline, CDR1 is SGHRS and CDR2 YFSETQ. The CDR3 contains 13 residues. V lost 4 bases and J lost 4; bases outside the gene matches: 2.

This clone was observed a few times. The genes are TRBV7-6 and TRBJ2-3; D call uncertain. The ends were cut back, 2 bases at V and 0 bases at J, with 3 bases in the middle. There are 13 residues in the CDR3. Looked up from germline, CDR1 is SGHVS and CDR2 is FNYEAQ. The CDR3 region has the DNA TGTGCCAGCAGCTTATTAAGCACAGATACGCAGTATTTT. Amino acids: CASSLLSTDTQYF.

The J gene is TRBJ2-5, the V gene TRBV2, with 12 nucleotides matching TRBD2. Germline-derived CDR1 and CDR2 are SNHLY and FYNNEI. J gave up 5 bases and V 3 bases, and 4 bases lay outside the gene matches. The CDR3 runs 15 residues. For the CDR3, the DNA is TGTGCCAGCAGTGATTGGACTAGCGGGATGGAGACCCAGTACTTC. Translated, it gives CASSDWTSGMETQYF.

This chain joins TRBV29-1 and TRBJ2-5, with D hard to call. The germline CDR1 and CDR2 sequences are SQVTM and ANQGSEA. The CDR3 runs 12 residues. The V and J ends lost 4 bases and 1 base respectively, with 7 bases between them. The CDR3 is CSVAYGQETQYF. The CDR3 region has the DNA TGCAGCGTTGCTTACGGCCAAGAGACCCAGTACTTC.

The chain carries TRBV14 and TRBJ2-1; D may be TRBD1 (6 bases). This CDR3 has 16 residues. Germline V gene lookup returns CDR1 SGHDN and CDR2 FVKESK. Deletions cut 3 bases from V and 3 bases from J, with 15 bases between. The CDR3 loop reads CASSQPGDQIYNEQFF. Written as DNA, the CDR3 is TGTGCCAGCAGCCAGCCAGGGGACCAGATCTACAATGAGCAGTTCTTC. The full variable domain, with the rest looked up from reference TRBV14 and TRBJ2-1, is EAGVTQFPSHSVIEKGQTVTLRCDPISGHDNLYWYRRVMGKEIKFLLHFVKESKQDESGMPNNRFLAERTGGTYSTLKVQPAELEDSGVYFCASSQPGDQIYNEQFFGPGTRLTVL.

The chain has TRBV7-9 and TRBJ2-1; D possibly corresponds to TRBD1 (6 bases). The CDR3 consists of 15 residues. Trimming removed 6 bases from V and 4 bases from J, with 16 bases in between. Germline values: CDR1 SEHNR, CDR2 FQNEAQ (reference sequence). CDR3 nucleotide sequence: TGTGCCAGCAGACACAGGGCTAGCTGGTACAATGAGCAGTTCTTC. It encodes CASRHRASWYNEQFF.

V and J are TRBV6-5 and TRBJ1-5, with D perhaps TRBD1 (6 bases). Looked up from germline, CDR1 is MNHEY and CDR2 is SVGAGI. With 0 bases removed from V and 10 bases from J, the gap between germline ends came to 13 bases. CDR3 length: 14 amino acids. CDR3 region: CASSYSAGEIPQHF. The CDR3 DNA reads TGTGCCAGCAGTTACTCGGCAGGGGAGATTCCCCAGCATTTT.

Here the CDR3 reads CSVDISTDTQYF. The CDR3 region has the DNA TGCAGCGTCGACATAAGCACAGATACGCAGTATTTT. The V gene is TRBV29-1, the J gene TRBJ2-3, with no clear D. Per the germline V gene, CDR1 is SQVTM and CDR2 is ANQGSEA. This CDR3 is 12 amino acids long. V lost 6 bases, J lost 0 bases, and 7 bases lay in between.

The CDR3 DNA follows: TGCAGCGTCCGGGACAGGGCGGACACTGAAGCTTTCTTT. Its translation is CSVRDRADTEAFF. The J gene is TRBJ1-1, the V gene TRBV29-1, with TRBD1 matching 9 bases. This CDR3 comprises 13 residues. J was trimmed by 3 bases and V by 6 bases; bases with no gene match: 5. Germline CDR1 SQVTM, CDR2 ANQGSEA.

This clone was seen a few times. The CDR3 reads CASSLHRGGSTEAFF. The CDR3 DNA is TGCGCCAGCAGCTTGCACAGGGGGGGGAGCACTGAAGCTTTCTTT. The rearrangement joins TRBV5-1 to TRBJ1-1; TRBD1 agrees at 8 bases. Germline V gene data show CDR1 as SGHRS and CDR2 as YFSETQ. The CDR3 length is 15 residues. The ends lost 1 base at V and 4 bases at J; junction bases unmatched: 6.

The chain couples TRBV27 to TRBJ2-5; possibly TRBD2 for D (6 bases). The J call is uncertain, as TRBJ2-7 better fits the DNA end. The CDR3 runs 14 residues. The germline V gene encodes CDR1 MNHEY and CDR2 SMNVEV (reference sequence). The CDR3 is CASSLEGGTIEQYF. CDR3 in DNA: TGTGCCAGCAGTTTAGAGGGCGGGACGATCGAGCAGTACTTC.

This clone was seen just once. The chain has TRBV2 and TRBJ2-7; maybe TRBD2 (7 bases). CDR3 length equals 15 residues. Trimming removed 4 bases at V and 7 bases at J, with 20 bases between. Per germline, CDR1 SNHLY and CDR2 FYNNEI. The CDR3 DNA is TGTGCCAGCAGTGTGGCGGGGGCCCCTGCGGGGGAGCAGTACTTC. As protein: CASSVAGAPAGEQYF.

This chain connects TRBV6-6 to TRBJ2-1; maybe TRBD1 (6 bases). The CDR3 has 16 residues. V shed 6 bases and J shed 10 bases, with 25 bases lying between them. The germline gives CDR1 MNHNY, CDR2 SVGAGI (reference sequence). CDR3 protein: CASSPAEGHGVREQFF. The CDR3 DNA reads TGTGCCAGCAGCCCCGCCGAGGGACACGGCGTCAGGGAGCAGTTCTTC.

CDR3 nucleotide sequence: TGTGCCAGCAGCTTGGGGCAGGGAGGGTTCACAGATACGCAGTATTTT. The encoded protein is CASSLGQGGFTDTQYF. This chain joins TRBV5-4 and TRBJ2-3, with TRBD2 identical over 7 bases. Trimming removed 0 bases from V and 2 bases from J; junction bases left unmatched: 6. This CDR3 region has 16 residues. Looked up from germline, CDR1 is SGHNT and CDR2 is YYREEE (reference sequence). The full variable domain, with the rest looked up from reference TRBV5-4 and TRBJ2-3, is ETGVTQSPTHLIKTRGQQVTLRCSSQSGHNTVSWYQQALGQGPQFIFQYYREEENGRGNFPPRFSGLQFPNYSSELNVNALELDDSALYLCASSLGQGGFTDTQYFGPGTRLTVL.

This clone was counted a single time. The rearrangement uses TRBV12-5 and TRBJ2-2, with 7 bases identical to TRBD1. This CDR3 region has 16 residues. Per germline, CDR1 LGHNT and CDR2 FRNRAP. J was trimmed by 4 bases and V by 3 bases; bases with no gene match: 8. The CDR3 DNA follows: TGTGCTAGTGGTTTCCCGGACAGGTGGGGCACCGGGGAGCTGTTTTTT. Its translation: CASGFPDRWGTGELFF.

In nucleotides, the CDR3 is TGTGCCAGTAGTACACTCGCGGAACAGCCCCAGCATTTT. Amino acids: CASSTLAEQPQHF. The chain is built from TRBV19 and TRBJ1-5; D unresolved. This CDR3 spans 13 amino acids. V dropped 4 bases and J dropped 7 bases, with 11 bases sitting between them. Germline CDR1 and CDR2: LNHDA and SQIVND (reference sequence).

The chain recombines TRBV9 with TRBJ2-2; 8 bases map to TRBD2. The germline gives CDR1 SGDLS, CDR2 YYNGEE. V gave up 4 bases and J gave up 1 base; unmatched junction bases: 9. This CDR3 is 17 amino acids long. DNA of the CDR3: TGTGCCAGCAGCCCCGCAACTAGCGGATGGAACACCGGGGAGCTGTTTTTT. This codes for CASSPATSGWNTGELFF.

The chain recombines TRBV5-1 with TRBJ2-5; 12 bases fit TRBD2. This CDR3 is built from 18 residues. CDR1 is SGHRS, CDR2 YFSETQ, per germline. The J segment lost 5 bases and the V segment lost 4 bases, leaving 15 bases of the junction unmatched. As DNA, the CDR3 is TGCGCCAGCAGCCTGCCCCTGACTAGCGGGAGCGTCGGGGAGACCCAGTACTTC. Encoded protein: CASSLPLTSGSVGETQYF.

The rearrangement links TRBV6-5 to TRBJ2-5; TRBD1 matches 8 bases. Looked up from germline, CDR1 is MNHEY and CDR2 is SVGAGI. The CDR3 is made up of 15 amino acids. J lost 5 bases, V lost 6 bases, and 11 bases had no gene match. The DNA of the CDR3 is TGTGCCAGCAGCCCCTCCCAGGGGGCTCGGGAGACCCAGTACTTC. Translated: CASSPSQGARETQYF.